These T cell receptor beta chains were read from a single sample in a study of monozygotic twins with inflammatory bowel disease. From its re-call of the 5' RACE reads, TCRdb lists each CDR3 protein once, without DNA. Its table records 330,000 or so distinct CDR3 sequences. The sample comprised blood. The source of these receptors is a human donor with ulcerative colitis or Crohn's disease, or a healthy co-twin of an affected twin (not recorded which). The CDR3 runs from the conserved cysteine through the conserved F or W.

J | V | CDR3
TRBJ1-5 | TRBV24-1 | CATSGAPGGQPQHF
TRBJ1-5 | TRBV6-2/TRBV6-3 | CASSSGGNNQPQHF
TRBJ2-2 | TRBV7-2 | CAGGLAGGPLNTGELFF
TRBJ2-7 | TRBV3-1 | CASSQARGQGEDEQYF
TRBJ2-6 | TRBV3-1 | CASSQVGTGANVLTF
TRBJ2-1 | TRBV5-4 | CASSIRTGGNEQFF
TRBJ2-1 | TRBV5-1 | CASTPGLFSGGAENEQFF
TRBJ2-4 | TRBV10-3 | CAISDQGSGGQISKNIQYF
TRBJ2-1 | TRBV10-3 | CASRDSVYGSEQFF
TRBJ2-3 | TRBV7-9 | CASSSGLAGAWSYTQYF
TRBJ2-1 | TRBV28 | CASTRPPGQGYNEQFF
TRBJ2-1 | TRBV12-3/TRBV12-4 | CASTGRGTSGRVEQFF
TRBJ1-1 | TRBV6-2/TRBV6-3 | CASSSWTGNTEAFF
TRBJ1-1 | TRBV4-1 | CASSQPTGGSTEAFF
TRBJ2-1 | TRBV6-2/TRBV6-3 | CASSLLAGEDNEQFF
TRBJ2-4 | TRBV20-1 | CSAPPGTGGENMQYF
TRBJ2-3 | TRBV20-1 | CSARGKYHRTDTQYF
TRBJ2-1 | TRBV12-3/TRBV12-4 | CASSQGGSYNEQFF
TRBJ2-3 | TRBV7-2 | CASSLDWTDTQYF
TRBJ2-7 | TRBV27 | CASSPMTGSYEQYF
TRBJ2-2 | TRBV19 | CASSISGNTGELFF
TRBJ1-3 | TRBV3-1 | CASSLRGEYNTIYF
TRBJ2-5 | TRBV5-1 | CASSWGLAGGQETQYF
TRBJ1-1 | TRBV5-1 | CASSFSGATEAFF